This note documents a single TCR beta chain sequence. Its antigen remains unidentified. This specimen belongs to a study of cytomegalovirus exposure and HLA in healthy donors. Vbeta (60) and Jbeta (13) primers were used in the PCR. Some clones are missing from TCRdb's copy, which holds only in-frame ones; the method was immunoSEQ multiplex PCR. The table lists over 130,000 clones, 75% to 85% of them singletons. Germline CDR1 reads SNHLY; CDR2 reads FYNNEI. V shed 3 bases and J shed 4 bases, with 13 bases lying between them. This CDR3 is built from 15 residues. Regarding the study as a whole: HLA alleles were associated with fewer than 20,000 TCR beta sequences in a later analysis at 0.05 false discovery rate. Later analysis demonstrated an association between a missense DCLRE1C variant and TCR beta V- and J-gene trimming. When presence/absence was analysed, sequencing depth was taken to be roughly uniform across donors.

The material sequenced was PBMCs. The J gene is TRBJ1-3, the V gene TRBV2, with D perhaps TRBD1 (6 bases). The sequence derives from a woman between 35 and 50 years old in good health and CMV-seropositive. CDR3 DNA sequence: TGTGCCAGCAGTGAGCAGGGGTTCTTCGGAAACACCATATATTTT. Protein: CASSEQGFFGNTIYF.